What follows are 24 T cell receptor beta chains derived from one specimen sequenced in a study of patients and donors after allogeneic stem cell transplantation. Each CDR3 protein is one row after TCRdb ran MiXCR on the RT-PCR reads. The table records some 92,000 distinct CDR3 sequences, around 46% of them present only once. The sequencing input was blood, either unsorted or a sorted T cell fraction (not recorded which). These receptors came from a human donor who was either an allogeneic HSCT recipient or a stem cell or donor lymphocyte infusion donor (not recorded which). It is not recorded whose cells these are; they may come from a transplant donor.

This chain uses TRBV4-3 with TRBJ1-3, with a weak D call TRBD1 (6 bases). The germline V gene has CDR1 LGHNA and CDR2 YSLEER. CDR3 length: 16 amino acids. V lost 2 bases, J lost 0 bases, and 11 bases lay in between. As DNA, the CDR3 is TGCGCCAGCAGCCAAACGAACAGGGTCTCTGGAAACACCATATATTTT. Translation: CASSQTNRVSGNTIYF.

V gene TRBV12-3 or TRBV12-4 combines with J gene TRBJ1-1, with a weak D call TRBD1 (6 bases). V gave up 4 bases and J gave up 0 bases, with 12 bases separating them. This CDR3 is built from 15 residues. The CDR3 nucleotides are TGTGCCAGCAGTTCCCGGACAGAGCTGAACACTGAAGCTTTCTTT. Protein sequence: CASSSRTELNTEAFF.

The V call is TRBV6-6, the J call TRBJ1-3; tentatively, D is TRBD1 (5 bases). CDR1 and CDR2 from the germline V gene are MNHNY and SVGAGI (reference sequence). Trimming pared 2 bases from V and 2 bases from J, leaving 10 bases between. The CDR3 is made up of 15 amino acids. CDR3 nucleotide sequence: TGTGCCAGCAGTTACGTAGGGGATCCTGGAAACACCATATATTTT. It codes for CASSYVGDPGNTIYF.

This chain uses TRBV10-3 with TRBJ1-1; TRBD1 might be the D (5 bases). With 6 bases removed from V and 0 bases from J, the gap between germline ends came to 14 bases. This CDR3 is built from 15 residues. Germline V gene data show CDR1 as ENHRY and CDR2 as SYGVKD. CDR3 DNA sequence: TGTGCCATCAGGATGGACGGGACTCTGAACACTGAAGCTTTCTTT. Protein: CAIRMDGTLNTEAFF.

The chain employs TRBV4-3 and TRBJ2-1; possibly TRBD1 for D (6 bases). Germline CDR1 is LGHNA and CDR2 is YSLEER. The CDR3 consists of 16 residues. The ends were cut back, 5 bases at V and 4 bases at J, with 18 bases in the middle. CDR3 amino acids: CASSKKRGTEYNEQFF. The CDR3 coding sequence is TGCGCCAGCAGCAAAAAGAGGGGGACCGAATACAATGAGCAGTTCTTC.

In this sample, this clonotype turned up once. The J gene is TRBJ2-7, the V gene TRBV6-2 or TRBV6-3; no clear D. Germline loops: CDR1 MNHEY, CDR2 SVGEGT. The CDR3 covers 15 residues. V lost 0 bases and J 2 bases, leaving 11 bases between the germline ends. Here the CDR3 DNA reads TGTGCCAGCAGTTACTCGCCTTTGGCGGCCTACGAGCAGTACTTC. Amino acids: CASSYSPLAAYEQYF.

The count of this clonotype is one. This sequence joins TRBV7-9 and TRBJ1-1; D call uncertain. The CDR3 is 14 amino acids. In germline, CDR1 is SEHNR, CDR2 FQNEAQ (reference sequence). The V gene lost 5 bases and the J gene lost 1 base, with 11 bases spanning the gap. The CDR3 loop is CASSEIQQNTEAFF. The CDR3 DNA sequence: TGTGCCAGCAGCGAGATCCAGCAGAACACTGAAGCTTTCTTT.

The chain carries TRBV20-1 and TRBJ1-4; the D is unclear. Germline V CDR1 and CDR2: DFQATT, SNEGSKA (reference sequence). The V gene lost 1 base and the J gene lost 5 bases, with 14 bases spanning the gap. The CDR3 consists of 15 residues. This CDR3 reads CSARAHLRRNEKLFF. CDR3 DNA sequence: TGCAGTGCTAGAGCTCATCTGAGAAGAAATGAAAAACTGTTTTTT.

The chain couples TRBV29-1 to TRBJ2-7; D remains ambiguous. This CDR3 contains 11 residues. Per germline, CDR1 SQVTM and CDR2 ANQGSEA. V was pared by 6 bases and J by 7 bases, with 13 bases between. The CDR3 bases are TGCAGCGTGCAGCAGGAGCAGGAGCAGTACTTC. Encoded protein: CSVQQEQEQYF.

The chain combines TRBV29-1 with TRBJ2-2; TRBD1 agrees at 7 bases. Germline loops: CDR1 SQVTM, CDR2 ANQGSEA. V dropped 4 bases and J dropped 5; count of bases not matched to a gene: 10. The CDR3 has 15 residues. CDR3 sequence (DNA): TGCAGCGTTGGAGGTGGGACAGTCCAAACCGGGGAGCTGTTTTTT. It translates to CSVGGGTVQTGELFF.

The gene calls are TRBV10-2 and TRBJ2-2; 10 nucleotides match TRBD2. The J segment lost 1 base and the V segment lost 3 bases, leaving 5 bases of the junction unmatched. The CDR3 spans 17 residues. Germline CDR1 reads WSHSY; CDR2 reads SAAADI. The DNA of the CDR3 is TGCGCCAGCAGTGAATGGACTAGCGGCATGAACACCGGGGAGCTGTTTTTT. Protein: CASSEWTSGMNTGELFF.

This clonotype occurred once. Here the CDR3 DNA reads TGCGCCAGCAGCCATTCGGGGTTGGCAGGAGGGACTGAAGCTTTCTTT. Its translation: CASSHSGLAGGTEAFF. This chain joins TRBV5-1 and TRBJ1-1, with D unclear. This CDR3 is 16 amino acids long. Per the germline V gene, CDR1 is SGHRS and CDR2 is YFSETQ. V was shortened by 4 bases and J by 5 bases, with 21 bases between the two germline ends.

CDR3 sequence: CATYGTGSGNTIYF. CDR3 in DNA: TGTGCCACCTACGGAACCGGGAGTGGAAACACCATATATTTT. This chain joins TRBV6-6 and TRBJ1-3; D is unresolved. Deletions cut 10 bases from V and 3 bases from J, with 16 bases between. The CDR3 covers 14 residues. Germline CDR1 reads MNHNY; CDR2 reads SVGAGI (reference sequence).

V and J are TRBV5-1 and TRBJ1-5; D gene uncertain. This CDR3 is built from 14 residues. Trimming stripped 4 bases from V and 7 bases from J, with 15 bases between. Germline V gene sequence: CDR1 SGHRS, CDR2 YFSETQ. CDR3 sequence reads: CASSPEGPWQPQHF. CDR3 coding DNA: TGCGCCAGCAGCCCCGAGGGTCCTTGGCAGCCCCAGCATTTT.

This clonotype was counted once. In DNA form, the CDR3 reads TGCGCCAGCAGCTTCCGTCAGGGGCGTGAAAAACTGTTTTTT. The encoded protein is CASSFRQGREKLFF. V gene TRBV5-1 combines with J gene TRBJ1-4, with TRBD1 as a possible D gene (6 bases). The germline V gene has CDR1 SGHRS and CDR2 YFSETQ. CDR3 length: 14 amino acids. V was pared by 2 bases and J by 7 bases, with 12 bases between.

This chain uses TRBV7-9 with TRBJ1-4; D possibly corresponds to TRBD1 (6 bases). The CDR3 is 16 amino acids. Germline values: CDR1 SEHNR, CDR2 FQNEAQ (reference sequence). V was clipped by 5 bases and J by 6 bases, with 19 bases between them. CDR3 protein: CASSNERLQGDEKLFF. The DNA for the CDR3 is TGTGCCAGCAGCAATGAGAGATTACAGGGAGATGAAAAACTGTTTTTT. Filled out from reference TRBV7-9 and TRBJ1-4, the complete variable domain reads DTGVSQNPRHKITKRGQNVTFRCDPISEHNRLYWYRQTLGQGPEFLTYFQNEAQLEKSRLLSDRFSAERPKGSFSTLEIQRTEQGDSAMYLCASSNERLQGDEKLFFGSGTQLSVL.

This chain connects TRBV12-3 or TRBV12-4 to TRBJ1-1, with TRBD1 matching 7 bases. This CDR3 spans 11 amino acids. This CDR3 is CDRGRRTEAFF. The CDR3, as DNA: TGTGATAGGGGGCGCCGAACTGAAGCTTTCTTT.

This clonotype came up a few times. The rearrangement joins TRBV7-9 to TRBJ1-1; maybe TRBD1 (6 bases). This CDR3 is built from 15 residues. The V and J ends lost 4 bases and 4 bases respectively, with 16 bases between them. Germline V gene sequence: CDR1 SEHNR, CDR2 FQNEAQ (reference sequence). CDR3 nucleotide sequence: TGTGCCAGCAGCTCGAGGTCTGGACAGCTCACTGAAGCTTTCTTT. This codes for CASSSRSGQLTEAFF.

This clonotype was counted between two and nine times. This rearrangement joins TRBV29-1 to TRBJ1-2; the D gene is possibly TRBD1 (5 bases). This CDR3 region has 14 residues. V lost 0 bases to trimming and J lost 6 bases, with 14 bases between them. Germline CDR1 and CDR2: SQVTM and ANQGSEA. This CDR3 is CSVEDQGRADGYTF. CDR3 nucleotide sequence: TGCAGCGTTGAAGATCAGGGCAGGGCCGATGGCTACACCTTC.

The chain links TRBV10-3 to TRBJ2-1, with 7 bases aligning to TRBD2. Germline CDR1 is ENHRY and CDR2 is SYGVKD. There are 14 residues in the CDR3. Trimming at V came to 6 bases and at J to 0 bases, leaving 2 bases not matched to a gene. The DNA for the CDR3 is TGTGCCATCAGGGAGCGGGGCTCCTACAATGAGCAGTTCTTC. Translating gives CAIRERGSYNEQFF.

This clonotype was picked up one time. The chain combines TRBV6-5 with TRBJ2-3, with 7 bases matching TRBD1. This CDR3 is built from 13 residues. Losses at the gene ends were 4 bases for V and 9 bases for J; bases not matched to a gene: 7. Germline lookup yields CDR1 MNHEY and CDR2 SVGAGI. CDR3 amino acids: CASSSGGTGTQYF. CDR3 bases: TGTGCCAGCAGTTCAGGGGGTACAGGGACGCAGTATTTT.

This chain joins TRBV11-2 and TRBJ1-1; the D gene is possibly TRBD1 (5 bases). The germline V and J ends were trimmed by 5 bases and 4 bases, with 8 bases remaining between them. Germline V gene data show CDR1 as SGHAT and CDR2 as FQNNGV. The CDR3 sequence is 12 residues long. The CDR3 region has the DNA TGTGCCAGCAGCCGTGGGACCACTGAAGCTTTCTTT. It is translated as CASSRGTTEAFF.

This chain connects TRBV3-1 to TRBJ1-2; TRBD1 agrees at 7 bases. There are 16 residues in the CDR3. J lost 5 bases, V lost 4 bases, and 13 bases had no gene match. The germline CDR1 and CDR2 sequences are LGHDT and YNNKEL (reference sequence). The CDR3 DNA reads TGTGCCAGCAGCCCGTTCGACAGGGAAAAGGGGTATGGCTACACCTTC. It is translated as CASSPFDREKGYGYTF.

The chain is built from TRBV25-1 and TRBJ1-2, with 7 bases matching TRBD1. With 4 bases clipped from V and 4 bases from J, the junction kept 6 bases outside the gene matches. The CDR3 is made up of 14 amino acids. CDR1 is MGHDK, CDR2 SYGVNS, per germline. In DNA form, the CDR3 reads TGTGCCAGCAGTGCCGGGACAGCCTTCTATGGCTACACCTTC. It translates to CASSAGTAFYGYTF.